The T cell receptor (beta chain) under discussion was sequenced for a study of beta chain features in type 1 diabetes (dated by TCRdb to the late 2010s). Regarding the complete study: Mean age, gender distribution, total cell number and subset yield were not different between patients and healthy donors. The study compared TCRB repertoires of sorted circulating CD4+ T cell subsets between recently diagnosed type 1 diabetes patients and matched healthy donors. A total of roughly 100 million sorted cells were examined across all samples, and the number of cells per subset was strongly correlated with RNA yield. Naive and central memory subsets were obtained from all 30 or so donors, but regulatory and stem cell-like memory subsets were isolated from only 8 patients and 8 healthy donors. On the study overall, not on this receptor specifically: Shorter templates might have been favored by PCR, but patient and control samples were amplified and corrected together, so both groups would have been affected equally by any skew. A moderate but significant shortening of TCRB CDR3 length was observed in type 1 diabetes patients in all four CD4+ subsets. At VDJ recombination sites, patients with type 1 diabetes made fewer insertions and deleted more nucleotides, a pattern implying thymic rearrangement abnormalities. Because cDNA was sequenced instead of genomic DNA, highly expressing activated cells could be over-represented, though the groups showed no difference in activation or CD3 levels. Naive, central memory and regulatory TCRB repertoires appeared to be more alike among patients than among healthy donors. Only small numbers of individuals were included in the HLA sub-analyses, which left unresolved whether HLA type had any influence on TCRB rearrangement.

The entire amount of isolated RNA was reverse transcribed using the High Capacity cDNA Reverse Transcription Kit, so the sequenced TCRB transcripts were expressed ones. Deep immunoSEQ sequencing was performed on naive, central memory and regulatory T cell samples, with an average of roughly 3.3 million total reads per sample. After sorted cells were lysed in RLT buffer, RNA was extracted with DNase-treated RNeasy Micro or Mini kits, with the choice depending on cell number. To prevent cross-contamination, every cell subset was processed on its own, while patient and healthy donor samples were processed together. The immunoSEQ multiplex PCR was used to amplify TCRB sequences from cDNA, yielding 87-bp fragments that span the CDR3 region. Amplicons were sequenced on the Illumina HiSeq platform. As for the authors' bioinformatics: Synthetic template baselines were used to correct PCR bias computationally, reads within Hamming distance 2 were collapsed, and singletons that could not be merged were discarded. Reads were aligned against IMGT so that V, D and J genes, CDR3 length and insertions or deletions at six rearrangement sites could be assigned. Clonotype counts were normalized to sorted cell number within each subset before computing true diversity and Gini coefficients with the tcR R package. Repertoire sharing was quantified using the overlap coefficient calculated on TCRB nucleotide sequences. As a proxy for the pre-selection repertoire, out-of-frame TCRB sequences from naive cells were analyzed. TCRdb's version of the immuneACCESS table is confined to in-frame rearrangements and falls short of the full clone set. An unresolved V gene accounts for under half of the shortfall where checked; the remainder is of unknown origin. That table supplies the V and J calls and clone size; D and trimming were determined from the DNA. The sample table contains hundreds of thousands of clones; only one count was recorded for roughly an eighth of them. The ten top clones hold about 0.02% of the sample.

Each donor gave one peripheral blood draw, averaging approximately 0.11 L, which was collected into heparinised tubes. A BD FACSAria II and a panel including CD45RO, CCR7, CD25, CD127, CD95 and CD27 were used to sort naive, central memory, regulatory and stem cell-like memory CD4+ T cells. All sorted populations exceeded 95% purity. Right away, PBMCs were isolated by Lymphoprep density gradient centrifugation and were stained directly, with no culture step. So that batch effects would be minimized, each experiment stained and sorted samples in pairs, pairing one healthy donor with one patient. Its CDR3 holds 14 amino acids, cysteine through phenylalanine. Only the CDR3 DNA is retained, 42 bases long and in frame from the first base. In the germline V gene, CDR1 corresponds to SGHDN and CDR2 to FVKESK. Here V drops 8 bases and J drops 1 base, and the junction holds 5 bases not matched to any gene.

Comment on this clone: Its recognized antigen is unknown. Base qualities are not recorded, but no much larger clone differs from it by a single base.

The receptor's source is a man younger than 30 with type 1 diabetes. The rearranged chain carries TRBV14 and TRBJ1-1, and TRBD1 matches 9 of the central bases. The sequenced material came from naive CD4+ T cells from blood. According to the study, the label for this sample's cell subset or site signals: true naive CD4+ T cells. Read as DNA, the sequence is TGTGCCAGCGGACTGGGACAGGGGAACACTGAAGCTTTCTTT. Translated, it gives CASGLGQGNTEAFF.